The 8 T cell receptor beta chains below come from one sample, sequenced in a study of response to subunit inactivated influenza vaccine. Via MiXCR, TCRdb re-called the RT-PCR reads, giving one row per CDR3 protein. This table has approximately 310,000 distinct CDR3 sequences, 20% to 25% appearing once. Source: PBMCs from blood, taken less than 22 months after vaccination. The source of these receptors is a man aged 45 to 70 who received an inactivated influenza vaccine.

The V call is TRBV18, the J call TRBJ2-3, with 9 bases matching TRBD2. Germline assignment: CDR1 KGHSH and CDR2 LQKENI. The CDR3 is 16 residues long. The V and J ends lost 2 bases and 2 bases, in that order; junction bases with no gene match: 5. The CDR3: CASSPFSGGPTDTQYF. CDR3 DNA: TGTGCCAGCTCACCATTTAGCGGGGGACCCACAGATACGCAGTATTTT.

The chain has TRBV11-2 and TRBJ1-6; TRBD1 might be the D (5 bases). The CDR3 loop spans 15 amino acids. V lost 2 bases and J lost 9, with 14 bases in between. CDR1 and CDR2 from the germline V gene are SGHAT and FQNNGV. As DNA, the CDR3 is TGTGCCAGCAGCTTATCGGCAGGGCGAGGTTCACCCCTCCACTTT. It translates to CASSLSAGRGSPLHF.

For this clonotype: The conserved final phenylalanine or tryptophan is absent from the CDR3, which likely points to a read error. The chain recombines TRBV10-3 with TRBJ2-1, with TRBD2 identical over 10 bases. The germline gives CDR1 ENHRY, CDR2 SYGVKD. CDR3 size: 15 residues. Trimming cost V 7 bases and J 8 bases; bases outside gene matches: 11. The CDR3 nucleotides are TGTGCCATCAATAGCGGGAGGCAATCAGGGGATGAGCAGTTCCTC. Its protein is CAINSGRQSGDEQFL.

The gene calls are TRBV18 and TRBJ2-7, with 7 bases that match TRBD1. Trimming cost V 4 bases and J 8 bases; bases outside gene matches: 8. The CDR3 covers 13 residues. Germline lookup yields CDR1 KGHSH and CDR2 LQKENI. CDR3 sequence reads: CASSLRDSGQQYF. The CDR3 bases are TGTGCCAGCTCACTTCGGGACAGCGGCCAGCAGTACTTC.

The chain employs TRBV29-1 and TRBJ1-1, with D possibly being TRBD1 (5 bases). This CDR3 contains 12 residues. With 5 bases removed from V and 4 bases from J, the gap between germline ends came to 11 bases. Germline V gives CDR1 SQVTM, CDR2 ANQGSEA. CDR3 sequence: CSVPGYTTEAFF. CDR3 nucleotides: TGCAGCGTTCCAGGGTACACCACTGAAGCTTTCTTT.

The DNA for the CDR3 is TGTGCCAGCTCACGACAGGGGTGGGAGAGCACTGAAGCTTTCTTT. Translation: CASSRQGWESTEAFF. V and J are TRBV18 and TRBJ1-1, with 8 bases identical to TRBD1. Germline trimming cut 4 bases from V and 4 bases from J; bases unmatched to any gene: 8. CDR1 KGHSH and CDR2 LQKENI come from the germline V gene. CDR3 length equals 15 residues.

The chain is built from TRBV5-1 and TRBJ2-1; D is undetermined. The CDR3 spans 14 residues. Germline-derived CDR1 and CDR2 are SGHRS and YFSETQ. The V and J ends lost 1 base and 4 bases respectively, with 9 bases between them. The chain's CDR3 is CASSLLSNYNEQFF. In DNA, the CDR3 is TGCGCCAGCAGCTTGCTCTCCAATTACAATGAGCAGTTCTTC. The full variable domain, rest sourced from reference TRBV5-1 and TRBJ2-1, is KAGVTQTPRYLIKTRGQQVTLSCSPISGHRSVSWYQQTPGQGLQFLFEYFSETQRNKGNFPGRFSGRQFSNSRSEMNVSTLELGDSALYLCASSLLSNYNEQFFGPGTRLTVL.

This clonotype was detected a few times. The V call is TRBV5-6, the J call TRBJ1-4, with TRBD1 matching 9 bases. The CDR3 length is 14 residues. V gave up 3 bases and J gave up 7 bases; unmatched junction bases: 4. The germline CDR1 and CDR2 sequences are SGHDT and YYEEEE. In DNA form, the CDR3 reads TGTGCCAGCAGCTACGGACAGGGGCCTGAAAAACTGTTTTTT. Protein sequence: CASSYGQGPEKLFF. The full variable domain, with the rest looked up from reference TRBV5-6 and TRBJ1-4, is DAGVTQSPTHLIKTRGQQVTLRCSPKSGHDTVSWYQQALGQGPQFIFQYYEEEERQRGNFPDRFSGHQFPNYSSELNVNALLLGDSALYLCASSYGQGPEKLFFGSGTQLSVL.